This TCR beta chain was observed in a study of beta chain features in type 1 diabetes. This clone has a count of ten or more. The CDR3 covers 12 residues. The V end was cut by 6 bases, the J end by 7 bases, with 10 bases between. Germline CDR1 and CDR2: ENHRY and SYGVKD. Every isolated RNA sample was fully reverse transcribed, so sequencing captured expressed TCRB transcripts. The method was immunoSEQ multiplex PCR; TCRdb's version includes in-frame clones alone and lacks a portion of them. Among hundreds of thousands of clones listed, roughly a sixth were seen once. The J gene is TRBJ1-5, the V gene TRBV10-3, with unresolved D. This TCR derives from a man between 18 and 35 years old in good health. The sequencing input was naive CD4+ T cells from blood. DNA for the CDR3: TGTGCCATCAGGACTTCTGGGCAGCCCCAGCATTTT. This sequence encodes CAIRTSGQPQHF.